These 25 T cell receptor beta chains were all obtained from the same sample, sequenced in a study of blood T cell repertoires in COVID-19. Clones were sequenced by immunoSEQ multiplex PCR, and TCRdb holds only the in-frame ones, with some missing. The sample has just over 250,000 clones; around 84% are singletons. Sample: PBMCs or T cells enriched from blood (not recorded which). The receptors were gathered from a man aged 25 to 40 with acute COVID-19.

This clone occurred once. The rearrangement links TRBV11-3 to TRBJ2-3; 9 positions agree with TRBD2. The CDR3 loop spans 17 amino acids. Per germline, CDR1 SGHNT and CDR2 YENEEA. The V and J ends lost 3 bases and 2 bases, in that order; junction bases with no gene match: 9. As DNA, the CDR3 is TGTGCCAGCAGCTTGTCGGGAGGCGGGAGGGCCACAGATACGCAGTATTTT. This sequence encodes CASSLSGGGRATDTQYF.

This clone came up once. The genes are TRBV7-2 and TRBJ1-2; D unresolved. Germline loops: CDR1 SGHTA, CDR2 FQGNSA. The CDR3 spans 14 residues. Trimming left V 1 base short and J 4 bases short, with 10 bases between. CDR3 residues: CASSLEAGFYGYTF. CDR3 coding DNA: TGTGCCAGCAGCTTAGAAGCGGGGTTCTATGGCTACACCTTC.

The V and J genes are TRBV7-6 and TRBJ2-2; a weak D match, TRBD1 (6 bases). CDR3 length: 18 residues. Trimming took 5 bases from V and 5 from J, leaving 24 bases between them. Germline values: CDR1 SGHVS, CDR2 FNYEAQ. DNA of the CDR3: TGTGCCAGCAGCCGTCAGGCCAGGGGCACCCTGGGGACCGGGGAGCTGTTTTTT. This translates into CASSRQARGTLGTGELFF.

The V gene is TRBV25-1, the J gene TRBJ2-3, with unresolved D. The CDR3 loop spans 13 amino acids. V gave up 6 bases and J gave up 1 base, with 8 bases separating them. The germline CDR1 and CDR2 sequences are MGHDK and SYGVNS. The CDR3 coding sequence is TGTGCCAGCAGGACATTACGCACAGATACGCAGTATTTT. Its protein is CASRTLRTDTQYF.

The gene calls are TRBV3-1 (or the pseudogene TRBV3-2) and TRBJ1-2; D ambiguous. V was cut by 9 bases and J by 0 bases, with 14 bases left in between. Germline loops: CDR1 LGHDT, CDR2 YNNKEL (reference sequence). The CDR3 runs to 14 residues. The CDR3 sequence: CASRLEGANYGYTF. In DNA, the CDR3 is TGTGCCAGTCGTCTCGAGGGAGCTAACTATGGCTACACCTTC.

V gene TRBV6-5 combines with J gene TRBJ1-2; D perhaps matches TRBD1 (5 bases). The CDR3 loop spans 14 amino acids. V was clipped by 6 bases and J by 4 bases, with 15 bases between them. Germline loops: CDR1 MNHEY, CDR2 SVGAGI. The chain's CDR3 is CASRHRREFYGYTF. The CDR3 nucleotides are TGTGCCAGCAGGCATCGCAGGGAATTCTATGGCTACACCTTC.

This CDR3 is CASSVAGVSGYTF. The CDR3 DNA follows: TGTGCCAGCAGCGTAGCGGGGGTCTCAGGCTACACCTTC. J is TRBJ1-2 and V is TRBV9; D might be TRBD1 (5 bases). Trimming left V 0 bases short and J 8 bases short, with 11 bases between. CDR1 is SGDLS and CDR2 is YYNGEE in the germline V gene. The CDR3 has 13 amino acids.

This chain uses TRBV27 with TRBJ1-5; D ambiguous. Germline assignment: CDR1 MNHEY and CDR2 SMNVEV (reference sequence). Trimming shortened V by 0 bases and J by 2 bases, and 17 bases separated the two germline ends. The length of the CDR3 is 18 residues. This CDR3 reads CASSLSIRQSQGNQPQHF. CDR3 in DNA: TGTGCCAGCAGTTTATCGATTCGCCAGTCCCAGGGCAATCAGCCCCAGCATTTT.

The chain is built from TRBV21-1 and TRBJ2-7; the table's D call, TRBD1, was not checked against the DNA. TRBV21-1 is termed a pseudogene. The CDR3 contains 17 residues. CDR3 DNA sequence: TGTGCCAGCAGCCTTGAGCAGGGGTTCTCTTTGGCGGGCGAGCAGTACGTC. This encodes CASSLEQGFSLAGEQYV.

This clone was detected once. The rearrangement links TRBV7-9 to TRBJ2-5; 10 bases fit TRBD2. CDR3 length: 16 residues. Germline-derived CDR1 and CDR2 are SEHNR and FQNEAQ (reference sequence). Trimming cost V 7 bases and J 1 base; bases outside gene matches: 9. In nucleotides, the CDR3 is TGTGCCAGCAACCCTGCTAGCGGGGGTTTCCAAGAGACCCAGTACTTC. Amino acid sequence: CASNPASGGFQETQYF.

The chain carries TRBV3-1 (or the pseudogene TRBV3-2) and TRBJ1-1; D might be TRBD1 (5 bases). CDR1 is LGHDT, CDR2 YNNKEL, per germline (reference sequence). CDR3 length equals 12 residues. Trimming removed 4 bases from V and 7 bases from J, with 10 bases in between. CDR3 DNA: TGTGCCAGCAGCCCTGGACATCTTGAAGCTTTCTTT. Its translation: CASSPGHLEAFF.

This chain links TRBV6-5 with TRBJ1-5; TRBD1 is a possible D gene (5 bases). Germline assignment: CDR1 MNHEY and CDR2 SVGAGI. The CDR3 spans 14 residues. The V and J ends lost 0 bases and 5 bases respectively, with 8 bases between them. The CDR3 DNA is TGTGCCAGCAGTTACTCTTCAGGGCATCAGCCCCAGCATTTT. Protein product: CASSYSSGHQPQHF.

This clone was picked up a small number of times. The V gene is TRBV28, the J gene TRBJ1-5; 8 bases line up with TRBD1. V dropped 6 bases and J dropped 6; count of bases not matched to a gene: 4. Germline lookup yields CDR1 MDHEN and CDR2 SYDVKM. CDR3 length: 13 amino acids. The CDR3 sequence: CASRPDRAQPQHF. The CDR3 nucleotides read TGTGCCAGCAGGCCGGACAGGGCTCAGCCCCAGCATTTT.

This chain connects TRBV9 to TRBJ2-1; no firm D call. The CDR3 consists of 13 residues. Germline CDR1 reads SGDLS; CDR2 reads YYNGEE. Trimming stripped 0 bases from V and 4 bases from J, with 5 bases between. DNA of the CDR3: TGTGCCAGCAGCGTAGCTCCTTACAATGAGCAGTTCTTC. It specifies CASSVAPYNEQFF.

The chain is built from TRBV7-6 and TRBJ2-3; 15 bases agree with TRBD2. Germline V lookup: CDR1 SGHVS, CDR2 FNYEAQ. The CDR3 is 19 amino acids. Germline trimming cut 5 bases from V and 6 bases from J; bases unmatched to any gene: 15. This CDR3 reads CASSPRTSGRGQIVDTQYF. The CDR3 DNA reads TGTGCCAGCAGCCCAAGGACTAGCGGGAGGGGACAGATTGTGGATACGCAGTATTTT.

The chain has TRBV18 and TRBJ1-1; maybe TRBD1 (6 bases). Germline CDR1 is KGHSH and CDR2 is LQKENI. The CDR3 runs to 14 residues. The V gene lost 2 bases and the J gene lost 7 bases, with 14 bases spanning the gap. The CDR3 DNA is TGTGCCAGCTCACCAACTAAGGGACACGGTGAAGCTTTCTTT. Protein product: CASSPTKGHGEAFF. Using reference TRBV18 and TRBJ1-1 for the parts outside the CDR3, the full variable domain is NAGVMQNPRHLVRRRGQEARLRCSPMKGHSHVYWYRQLPEEGLKFMVYLQKENIIDESGMPKERFSAEFPKEGPSILRIQQVVRGDSAAYFCASSPTKGHGEAFFGQGTRLTVV.

This sequence joins TRBV9 and TRBJ2-4, with TRBD2 matching 8 bases. The CDR3 sequence is 14 residues long. Trimming at V came to 4 bases and at J to 8 bases, leaving 8 bases not matched to a gene. The germline V gene has CDR1 SGDLS and CDR2 YYNGEE. CDR3: CASSFGLAGDIQYF. In DNA form, the CDR3 reads TGTGCCAGCAGCTTTGGACTAGCAGGGGACATTCAGTACTTC.

CDR3 in amino acids: CASSPNSVNQPQHF. The CDR3 bases are TGTGCCAGCAGCCCCAACAGTGTGAATCAGCCCCAGCATTTT. This chain uses TRBV6-2 or TRBV6-3 with TRBJ1-5; D remains ambiguous. V was pared by 6 bases and J by 4 bases, with 13 bases between. The germline V gene encodes CDR1 MNHEY and CDR2 SVGEGT. The CDR3 consists of 14 residues.

The chain carries TRBV28 and TRBJ2-6, with 9 bases aligning to TRBD1. The trim removed 5 bases at V and 3 bases at J, leaving 5 bases unmatched. CDR1 MDHEN and CDR2 SYDVKM come from the germline V gene. The CDR3 has 16 residues. CDR3 protein: CASSPDRGFGANVLTF. The CDR3, as DNA: TGTGCCAGCAGTCCGGACAGGGGATTTGGGGCCAACGTCCTGACTTTC.

The chain joins TRBV5-6 to TRBJ1-3; D not resolved. Trimming took 0 bases from V and 9 from J, leaving 10 bases between them. The CDR3 is 13 residues long. CDR1 is SGHDT, CDR2 YYEEEE, per germline. The CDR3 DNA follows: TGTGCCAGCAGCTTGGCCGCGGTTGTCACCATATATTTT. This gives the protein CASSLAAVVTIYF.

The genes are TRBV28 and TRBJ2-3; TRBD1 aligns across 10 bases. V dropped 6 bases and J dropped 1; count of bases not matched to a gene: 16. The CDR3 covers 19 residues. Germline V lookup: CDR1 MDHEN, CDR2 SYDVKM. DNA of the CDR3: TGTGCCAGCAGCCCCCTGGTGCCCGACAGGGGGCTTGGCACAGATACGCAGTATTTT. Translated: CASSPLVPDRGLGTDTQYF.

This clone was observed a handful of times. The chain recombines TRBV15 with TRBJ2-7; D is unclear. The CDR3 spans 12 residues. The V and J ends lost 4 bases and 2 bases respectively, with 6 bases between them. The germline V gene encodes CDR1 LNHNV and CDR2 YYDKDF (reference sequence). Here the CDR3 reads CATSTFAYEQYV. In nucleotides, the CDR3 is TGTGCCACCAGCACTTTCGCCTACGAGCAGTACGTC.

The chain joins TRBV15 to TRBJ1-1; 9 nucleotides align to TRBD1. J was trimmed by 5 bases and V by 5 bases; bases with no gene match: 9. The CDR3 spans 15 residues. Germline CDR1 is LNHNV and CDR2 is YYDKDF (reference sequence). CDR3 sequence (DNA): TGTGCCACCAGCGTTCCGGGACAGGGAAGGACTGAAGCTTTCTTT. Its protein product is CATSVPGQGRTEAFF. Supplemented by reference TRBV15 and TRBJ1-1, the full variable domain reads DAMVIQNPRYQVTQFGKPVTLSCSQTLNHNVMYWYQQKSSQAPKLLFHYYDKDFNNEADTPDNFQSRRPNTSFCFLDIRSPGLGDTAMYLCATSVPGQGRTEAFFGQGTRLTVV.

This chain connects TRBV3-1 (or the pseudogene TRBV3-2) to TRBJ1-5, with D possibly TRBD1 on 5 matching bases. Germline-derived CDR1 and CDR2 are LGHDT and YNNKEL (reference sequence). V was trimmed by 2 bases and J by 5 bases, leaving 19 bases between them. The CDR3 totals 17 residues. The CDR3 here is CASSQRGEGRVYQPQHF. For the CDR3, the DNA is TGTGCCAGCAGCCAAAGAGGGGAGGGACGGGTATATCAGCCCCAGCATTTT.

The gene calls are TRBV7-6 and TRBJ1-4, with 8 bases lining up with TRBD1. CDR3 size: 15 residues. V gave up 5 bases and J gave up 13 bases; unmatched junction bases: 15. Per germline, CDR1 SGHVS and CDR2 FNYEAQ. This chain's CDR3 is CASSRTGLGASGLFF. The CDR3 nucleotides read TGTGCCAGCAGCCGGACAGGGCTAGGCGCTTCGGGACTGTTTTTT.